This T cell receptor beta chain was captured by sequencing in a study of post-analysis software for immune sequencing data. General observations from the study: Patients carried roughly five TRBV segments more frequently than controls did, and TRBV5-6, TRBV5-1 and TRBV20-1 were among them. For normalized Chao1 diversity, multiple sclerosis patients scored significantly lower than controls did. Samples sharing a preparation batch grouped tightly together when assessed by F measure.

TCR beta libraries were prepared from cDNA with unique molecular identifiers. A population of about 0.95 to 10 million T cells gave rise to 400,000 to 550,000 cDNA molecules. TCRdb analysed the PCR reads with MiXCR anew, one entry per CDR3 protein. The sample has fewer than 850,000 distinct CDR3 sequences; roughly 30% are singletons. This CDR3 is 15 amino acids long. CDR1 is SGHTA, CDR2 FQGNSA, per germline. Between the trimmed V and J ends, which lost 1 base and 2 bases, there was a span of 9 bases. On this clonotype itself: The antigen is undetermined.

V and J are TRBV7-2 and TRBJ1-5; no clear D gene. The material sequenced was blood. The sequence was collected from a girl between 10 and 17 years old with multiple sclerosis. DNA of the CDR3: TGTGCCAGCAGCTTAGAAGGCGGGCGCAATCAGCCCCAGCATTTT. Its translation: CASSLEGGRNQPQHF.